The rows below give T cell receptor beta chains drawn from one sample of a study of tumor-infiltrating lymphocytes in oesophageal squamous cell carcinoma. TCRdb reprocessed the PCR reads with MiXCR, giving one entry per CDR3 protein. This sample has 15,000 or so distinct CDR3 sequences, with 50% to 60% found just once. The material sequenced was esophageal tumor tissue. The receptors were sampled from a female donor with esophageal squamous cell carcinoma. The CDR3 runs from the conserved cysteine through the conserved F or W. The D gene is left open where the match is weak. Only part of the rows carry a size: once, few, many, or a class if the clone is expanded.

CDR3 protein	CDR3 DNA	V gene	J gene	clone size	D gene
CASSLTPGTSTDTQYF	TGTGCCAGCAGTCTCACGCCCGGGACTAGCACAGATACGCAGTATTTT	TRBV27	TRBJ2-3	.	.
CASSLGEGPQHF	TGTGCCAGCAGCCTGGGAGAAGGTCCCCAGCATTTT	TRBV12-3/TRBV12-4	TRBJ1-5	.	.
CASSFSGQETQYF	TGTGCCAGCAGCTTTTCTGGGCAAGAGACCCAGTACTTC	TRBV7-8	TRBJ2-5	.	.
CASSSRGQQETQYF	TGCGCCAGCAGCTCGCGGGGACAACAAGAGACCCAGTACTTC	TRBV4-3	TRBJ2-5	many	.
CASSLDVAIYEQYF	TGTGCCAGCAGCTTAGACGTCGCAATTTACGAGCAGTACTTC	TRBV7-2	TRBJ2-7	.	.
CASSPPRSDLAKNIQYF	TGTGCCAGCAGCCCCCCAAGGAGTGATCTAGCCAAAAACATTCAGTACTTC	TRBV7-9	TRBJ2-4	few	.
CASSDWTGGNEQYF	TGTGCCAGCAGTGATTGGACAGGGGGCAACGAGCAGTACTTC	TRBV6-6	TRBJ2-7	.	TRBD1
CASSLDLTDTQYF	TGTGCCAGCAGCTTAGACCTAACAGATACGCAGTATTTT	TRBV7-4	TRBJ2-3	.	.
CASSFGETQYF	TGTGCCAGCAGCTTTGGGGAGACCCAGTACTTC	TRBV7-2	TRBJ2-5	.	.
CASVPGTRSAPFYGYTF	TGTGCCAGCGTCCCCGGGACAAGGTCTGCCCCCTTCTATGGCTACACCTTC	TRBV6-2/TRBV6-3	TRBJ1-2	.	.
CASSLVPQGTEAFF	TGTGCCAGCAGCTTAGTCCCACAGGGCACTGAAGCTTTCTTT	TRBV7-2	TRBJ1-1	.	.
CASSSPQEQFF	TGTGCCAGCAGTTCGCCCCAGGAGCAGTTCTTC	TRBV6-6	TRBJ2-1	.	.
CASSLAGGSGWTGGFYEQYF	TGTGCCAGCAGCTTAGCGGGGGGAAGTGGATGGACAGGGGGCTTCTACGAGCAGTACTTC	TRBV7-6	TRBJ2-7	.	TRBD1
CASSPDGNRGYEQYF	TGTGCCAGCAGCCCGGACGGGAACCGGGGCTACGAGCAGTACTTC	TRBV7-6	TRBJ2-7	.	.
CATGDVRAVPDTQYF	TGTGCCACCGGTGATGTGAGGGCGGTCCCAGATACGCAGTATTTT	TRBV10-3	TRBJ2-3	.	.
CASSPQAGGQETQYF	TGTGCCAGCAGCCCCCAGGCAGGAGGTCAAGAGACCCAGTACTTC	TRBV7-6	TRBJ2-5	.	.
CASNSPQGPNIQYF	TGTGCCAGCAACTCTCCCCAGGGACCAAACATTCAGTACTTC	TRBV12-3/TRBV12-4	TRBJ2-4	medium-sized	.
CASRRGQGGNEQFF	TGTGCCAGCAGACGGGGACAGGGAGGCAATGAGCAGTTCTTC	TRBV7-3	TRBJ2-1	once	TRBD1
CSVESGQVSYNEQYF	TGCAGCGTTGAAAGTGGGCAGGTCTCCTACAATGAGCAGTACTTC	TRBV29-1	TRBJ2-7	.	.
CASSLVGQGVSYEQYF	TGTGCCAGCAGCTTAGTGGGACAGGGGGTCTCCTACGAGCAGTACTTC	TRBV7-6	TRBJ2-7	.	TRBD1
CASSVDRVNTEAFF	TGTGCCAGCAGCGTGGACAGGGTGAACACTGAAGCTTTCTTT	TRBV11-2	TRBJ1-1	.	TRBD1
CASSSLTRGGYEQYF	TGCGCCAGCAGCTCCCTTACGCGTGGGGGGTACGAGCAGTACTTC	TRBV5-3	TRBJ2-7	.	.
CASSRDLLGYTF	TGTGCCAGCAGTAGGGACCTTCTTGGCTACACCTTC	TRBV12-3/TRBV12-4	TRBJ1-2	.	.
CASRDGTREQFF	TGTGCCAGCAGAGACGGGACTCGAGAGCAGTTCTTC	TRBV7-2	TRBJ2-1	.	.
CASSLAGGPYNEQFF	TGTGCCAGCAGCTTAGCGGGAGGGCCATACAATGAGCAGTTCTTC	TRBV7-8	TRBJ2-1	few	TRBD2
CASSLGQGEQETQYF	TGTGCCAGCAGCTTAGGGCAGGGGGAGCAAGAGACCCAGTACTTC	TRBV11-1	TRBJ2-5	.	TRBD1
CASSLALSNEQFF	TGTGCCAGCAGCTTAGCGCTGTCCAATGAGCAGTTCTTC	TRBV7-6	TRBJ2-1	.	.
CASSLWVAGAGPSDEQFF	TGTGCCAGCAGTTTATGGGTGGCAGGGGCCGGACCAAGCGATGAGCAGTTCTTC	TRBV27	TRBJ2-1	many	.
CASSWIDMNTEAFF	TGTGCCAGCAGCTGGATAGACATGAACACTGAAGCTTTCTTT	TRBV28	TRBJ1-1	.	.
CAISGDVADTQYF	TGTGCCATCAGCGGTGACGTGGCAGATACGCAGTATTTT	TRBV10-3	TRBJ2-3	.	.
CASSPFNGAGELFF	TGTGCCAGCAGCCCGTTCAATGGGGCCGGGGAGCTGTTTTTT	TRBV7-3	TRBJ2-2	.	.
CASSKRQGGTDTQYF	TGTGCCAGCAGCAAACGACAGGGGGGCACAGATACGCAGTATTTT	TRBV6-1	TRBJ2-3	few	TRBD1
CASSEWAEETQYF	TGTGCCAGCAGTGAGTGGGCAGAAGAGACCCAGTACTTC	TRBV6-4	TRBJ2-5	few	.
CASSQSSGTWETQYF	TGTGCCAGCAGCCAATCCTCCGGGACATGGGAGACCCAGTACTTC	TRBV7-2	TRBJ2-5	few	.
CASSRDTQYF	TGTGCCAGCTCAAGGGATACGCAGTATTTT	TRBV12-3/TRBV12-4	TRBJ2-3	.	.
CASKELGGLDEQYF	TGTGCCAGCAAGGAGCTAGGGGGCTTAGACGAGCAGTACTTC	TRBV7-6	TRBJ2-7	.	TRBD1
CASSPRDRSTYGYTF	TGTGCCAGCAGCCCCCGGGACAGAAGCACCTATGGCTACACCTTC	TRBV7-2	TRBJ1-2	.	TRBD1
CASSSWLTGGHEQFF	TGTGCCAGCAGCTCTTGGTTGACAGGGGGCCACGAGCAGTTCTTC	TRBV5-5	TRBJ2-1	.	TRBD1
CASSLNVAYEQFF	TGTGCCAGCAGCTTAAATGTGGCCTACGAGCAGTTCTTC	TRBV7-6	TRBJ2-1	.	.